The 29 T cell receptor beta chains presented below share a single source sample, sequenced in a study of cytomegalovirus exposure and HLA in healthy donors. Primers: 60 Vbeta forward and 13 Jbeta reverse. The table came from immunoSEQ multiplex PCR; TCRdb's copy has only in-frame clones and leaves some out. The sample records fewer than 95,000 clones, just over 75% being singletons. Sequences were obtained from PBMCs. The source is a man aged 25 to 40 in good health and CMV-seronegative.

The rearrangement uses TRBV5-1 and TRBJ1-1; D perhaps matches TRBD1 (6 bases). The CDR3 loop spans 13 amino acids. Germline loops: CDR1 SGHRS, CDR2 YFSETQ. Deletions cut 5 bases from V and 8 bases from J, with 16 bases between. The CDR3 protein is CASSQVGGQEAFF. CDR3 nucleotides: TGCGCCAGCAGTCAAGTCGGGGGGCAGGAAGCTTTCTTT.

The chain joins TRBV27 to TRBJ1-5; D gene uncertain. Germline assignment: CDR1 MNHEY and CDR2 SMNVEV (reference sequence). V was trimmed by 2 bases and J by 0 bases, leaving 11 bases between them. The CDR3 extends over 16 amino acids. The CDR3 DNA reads TGTGCCAGCAGTTTAGTGGGCGGGTATAGCAATCAGCCCCAGCATTTT. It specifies CASSLVGGYSNQPQHF.

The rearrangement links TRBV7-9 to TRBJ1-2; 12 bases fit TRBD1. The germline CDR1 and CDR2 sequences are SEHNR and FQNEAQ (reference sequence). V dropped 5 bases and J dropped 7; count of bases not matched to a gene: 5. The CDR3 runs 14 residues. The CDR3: CASSRDRGLSGYTF. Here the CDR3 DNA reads TGTGCCAGCAGCCGGGACAGGGGGCTCTCTGGCTACACCTTC.

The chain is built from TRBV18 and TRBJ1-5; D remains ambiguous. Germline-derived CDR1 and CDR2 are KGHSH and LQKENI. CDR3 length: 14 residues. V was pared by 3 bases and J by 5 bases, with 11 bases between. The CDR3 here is CASSPLDTDQPQHF. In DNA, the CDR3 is TGTGCCAGCTCACCCCTCGACACAGATCAGCCCCAGCATTTT.

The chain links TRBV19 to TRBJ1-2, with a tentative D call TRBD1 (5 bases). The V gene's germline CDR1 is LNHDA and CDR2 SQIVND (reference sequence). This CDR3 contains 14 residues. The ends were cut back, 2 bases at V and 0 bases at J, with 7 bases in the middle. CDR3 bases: TGTGCCAGTAGTATAACAGGTTCTAACTATGGCTACACCTTC. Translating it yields CASSITGSNYGYTF.

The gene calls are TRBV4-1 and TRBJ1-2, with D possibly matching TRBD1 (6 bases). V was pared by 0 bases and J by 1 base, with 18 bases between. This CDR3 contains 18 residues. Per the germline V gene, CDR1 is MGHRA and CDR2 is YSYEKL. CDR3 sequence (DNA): TGCGCCAGCAGCCAAGAGATAAGTTCAGGGGCCAATAACTATGGCTACACCTTC. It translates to CASSQEISSGANNYGYTF.

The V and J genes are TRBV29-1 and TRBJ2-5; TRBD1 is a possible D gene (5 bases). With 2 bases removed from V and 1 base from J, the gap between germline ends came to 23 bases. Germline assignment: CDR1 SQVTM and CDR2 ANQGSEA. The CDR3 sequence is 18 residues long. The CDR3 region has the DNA TGCAGCGTTGAAACCCCAGGGCCAAATTTGGGATCCCAAGAGACCCAGTACTTC. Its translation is CSVETPGPNLGSQETQYF. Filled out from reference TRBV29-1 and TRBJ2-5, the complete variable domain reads SAVISQKPSRDICQRGTSLTIQCQVDSQVTMMFWYRQQPGQSLTLIATANQGSEATYESGFVIDKFPISRPNLTFSTLTVSNMSPEDSSIYLCSVETPGPNLGSQETQYFGPGTRLLVL.

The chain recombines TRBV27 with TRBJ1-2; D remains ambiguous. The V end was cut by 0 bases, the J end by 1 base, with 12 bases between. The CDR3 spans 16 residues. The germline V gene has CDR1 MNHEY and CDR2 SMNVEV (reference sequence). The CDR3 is CASSLSPYFDNYGYTF. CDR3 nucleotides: TGTGCCAGCAGTTTATCCCCTTACTTTGATAACTATGGCTACACCTTC.

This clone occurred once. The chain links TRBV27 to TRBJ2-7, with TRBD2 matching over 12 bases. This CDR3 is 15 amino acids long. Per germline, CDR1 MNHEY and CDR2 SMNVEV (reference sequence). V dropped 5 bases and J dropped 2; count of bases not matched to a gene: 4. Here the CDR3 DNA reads TGTGCCAGCAGTCAGACTAGCGGGGGCCCCTACGAGCAGTACTTC. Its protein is CASSQTSGGPYEQYF.

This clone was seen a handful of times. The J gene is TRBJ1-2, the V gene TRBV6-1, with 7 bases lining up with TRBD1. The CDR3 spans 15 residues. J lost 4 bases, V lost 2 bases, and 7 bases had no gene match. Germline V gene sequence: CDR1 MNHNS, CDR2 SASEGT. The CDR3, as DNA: TGTGCCAGCAGTGAATTGCGGGACAGAATCTATGGCTACACCTTC. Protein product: CASSELRDRIYGYTF.

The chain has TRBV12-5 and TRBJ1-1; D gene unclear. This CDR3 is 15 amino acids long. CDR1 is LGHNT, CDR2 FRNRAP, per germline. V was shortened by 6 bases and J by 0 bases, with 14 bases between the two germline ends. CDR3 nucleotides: TGTGCTAGTGGCCCCCCGGGGATCATGAACACTGAAGCTTTCTTT. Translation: CASGPPGIMNTEAFF.

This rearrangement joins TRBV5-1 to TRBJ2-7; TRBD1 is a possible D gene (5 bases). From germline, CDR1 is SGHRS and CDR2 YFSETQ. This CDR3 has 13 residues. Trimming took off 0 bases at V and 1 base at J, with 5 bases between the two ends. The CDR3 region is CASSLGQSYEQYF. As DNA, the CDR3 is TGCGCCAGCAGCTTGGGACAGTCCTACGAGCAGTACTTC.

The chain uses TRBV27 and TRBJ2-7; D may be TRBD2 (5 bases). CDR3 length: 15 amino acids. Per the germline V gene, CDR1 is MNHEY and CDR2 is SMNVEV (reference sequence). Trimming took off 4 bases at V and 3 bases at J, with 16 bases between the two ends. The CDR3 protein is CASSSPGTGFYEQYF. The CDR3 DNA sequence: TGTGCCAGCAGTTCCCCGGGTACGGGGTTCTACGAGCAGTACTTC.

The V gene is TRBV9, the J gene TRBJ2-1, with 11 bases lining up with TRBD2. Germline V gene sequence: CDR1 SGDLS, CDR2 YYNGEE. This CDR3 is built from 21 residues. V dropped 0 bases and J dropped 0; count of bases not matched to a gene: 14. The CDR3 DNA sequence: TGTGCCAGCAGCGTAGCTACTTGGGCTAGCGGGGGGCCTAGCTCCTACAATGAGCAGTTCTTC. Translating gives CASSVATWASGGPSSYNEQFF.

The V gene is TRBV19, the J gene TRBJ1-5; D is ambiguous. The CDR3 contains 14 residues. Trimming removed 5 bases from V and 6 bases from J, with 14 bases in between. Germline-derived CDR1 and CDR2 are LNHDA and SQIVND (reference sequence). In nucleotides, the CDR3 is TGTGCCAGTAGTGCGGGGATTAGCGGTCAGCCCCAGCATTTT. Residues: CASSAGISGQPQHF.

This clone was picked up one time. The CDR3 coding sequence is TGTGCCAGCAGTGCGGGGACAGGTGTCTCCTACGAGCAGTACGTC. This gives the protein CASSAGTGVSYEQYV. This chain joins TRBV2 and TRBJ2-7, with TRBD1 identical over 8 bases. CDR1 and CDR2 from the germline V gene are SNHLY and FYNNEI. The CDR3 sequence is 15 residues long. V gave up 4 bases and J gave up 0 bases; unmatched junction bases: 5.

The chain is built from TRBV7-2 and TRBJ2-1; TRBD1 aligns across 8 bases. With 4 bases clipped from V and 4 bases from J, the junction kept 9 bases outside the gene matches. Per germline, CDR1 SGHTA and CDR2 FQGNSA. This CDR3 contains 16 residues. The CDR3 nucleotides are TGTGCCAGCAGCTCCTGGGGGACAGGAAAGTACAATGAGCAGTTCTTC. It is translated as CASSSWGTGKYNEQFF.

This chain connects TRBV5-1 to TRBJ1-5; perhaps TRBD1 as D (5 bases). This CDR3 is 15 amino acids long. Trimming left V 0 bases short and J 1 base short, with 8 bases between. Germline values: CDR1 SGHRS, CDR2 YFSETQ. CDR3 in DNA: TGCGCCAGCAGCTTGGGCGGGGCAAGCAATCAGCCCCAGCATTTT. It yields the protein CASSLGGASNQPQHF. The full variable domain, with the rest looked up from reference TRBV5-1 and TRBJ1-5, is KAGVTQTPRYLIKTRGQQVTLSCSPISGHRSVSWYQQTPGQGLQFLFEYFSETQRNKGNFPGRFSGRQFSNSRSEMNVSTLELGDSALYLCASSLGGASNQPQHFGDGTRLSIL.

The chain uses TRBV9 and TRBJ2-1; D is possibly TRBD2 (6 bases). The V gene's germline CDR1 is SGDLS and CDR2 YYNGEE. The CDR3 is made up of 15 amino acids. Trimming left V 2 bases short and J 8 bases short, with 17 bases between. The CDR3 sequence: CASSVSGLRIDEQFF. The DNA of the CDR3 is TGTGCCAGCAGCGTTAGCGGTCTGAGGATTGATGAGCAGTTCTTC.

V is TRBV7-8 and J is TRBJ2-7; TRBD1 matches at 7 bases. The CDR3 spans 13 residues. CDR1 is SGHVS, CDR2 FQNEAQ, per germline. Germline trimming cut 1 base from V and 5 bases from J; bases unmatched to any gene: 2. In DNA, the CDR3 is TGTGCCAGCAGCTTAGACAGGGGAAACGAGCAGTACGTC. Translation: CASSLDRGNEQYV.

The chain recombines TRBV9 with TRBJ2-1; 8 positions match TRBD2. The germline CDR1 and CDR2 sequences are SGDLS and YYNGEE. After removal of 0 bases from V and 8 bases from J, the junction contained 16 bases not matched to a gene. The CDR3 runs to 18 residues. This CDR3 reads CASSVEGGGSGSGDEQFF. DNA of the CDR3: TGTGCCAGCAGCGTAGAGGGGGGCGGGAGCGGGAGTGGGGATGAGCAGTTCTTC.

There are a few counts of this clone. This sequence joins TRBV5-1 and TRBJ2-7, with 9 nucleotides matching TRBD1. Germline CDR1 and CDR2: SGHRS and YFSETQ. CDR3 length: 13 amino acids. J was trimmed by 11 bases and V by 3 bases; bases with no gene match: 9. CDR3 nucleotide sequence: TGCGCCAGCAGCTCGAATCCACAGGGGGCAAAGTACTTC. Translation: CASSSNPQGAKYF. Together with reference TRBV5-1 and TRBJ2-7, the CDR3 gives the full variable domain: KAGVTQTPRYLIKTRGQQVTLSCSPISGHRSVSWYQQTPGQGLQFLFEYFSETQRNKGNFPGRFSGRQFSNSRSEMNVSTLELGDSALYLCASSSNPQGAKYFGPGTRLTVT.

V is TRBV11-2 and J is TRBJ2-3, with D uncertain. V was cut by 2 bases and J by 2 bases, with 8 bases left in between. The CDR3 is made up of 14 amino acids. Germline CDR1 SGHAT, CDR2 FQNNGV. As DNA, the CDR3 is TGTGCCAGCAGCTTATATTCCCCCACAGATACGCAGTATTTT. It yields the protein CASSLYSPTDTQYF.

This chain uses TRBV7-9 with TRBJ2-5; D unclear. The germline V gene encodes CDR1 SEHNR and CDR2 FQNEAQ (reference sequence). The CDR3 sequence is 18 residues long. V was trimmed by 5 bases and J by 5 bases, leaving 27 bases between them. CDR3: CASSPTRLPSGFIETQYF. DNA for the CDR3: TGTGCCAGCAGCCCAACCCGGCTGCCTAGTGGGTTCATCGAGACCCAGTACTTC.

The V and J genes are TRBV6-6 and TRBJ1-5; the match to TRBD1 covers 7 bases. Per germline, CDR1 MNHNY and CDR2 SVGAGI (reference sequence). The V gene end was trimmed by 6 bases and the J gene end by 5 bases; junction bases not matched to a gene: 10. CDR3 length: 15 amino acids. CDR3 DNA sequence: TGTGCCAGCAGACCTCCAGACAGGGAGTATCAGCCCCAGCATTTT. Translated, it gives CASRPPDREYQPQHF.

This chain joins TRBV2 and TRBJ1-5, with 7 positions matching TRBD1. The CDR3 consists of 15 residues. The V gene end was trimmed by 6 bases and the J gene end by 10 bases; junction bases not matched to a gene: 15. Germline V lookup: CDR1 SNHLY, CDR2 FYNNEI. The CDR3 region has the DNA TGTGCCAGCAGCCAACAGGGGAAGAAGCCCAATCCCCAGCATTTT. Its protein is CASSQQGKKPNPQHF.

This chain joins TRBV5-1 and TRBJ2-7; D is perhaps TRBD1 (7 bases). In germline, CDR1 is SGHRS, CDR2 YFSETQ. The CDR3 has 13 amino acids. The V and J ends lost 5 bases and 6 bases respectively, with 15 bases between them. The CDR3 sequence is CASSQGGTSEQYF. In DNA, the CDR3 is TGCGCCAGCAGTCAGGGGGGAACGAGCGAGCAGTACTTC.

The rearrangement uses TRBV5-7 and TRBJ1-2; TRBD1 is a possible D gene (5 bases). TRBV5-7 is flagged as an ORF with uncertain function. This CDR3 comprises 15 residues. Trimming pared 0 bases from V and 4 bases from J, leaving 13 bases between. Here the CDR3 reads CASSLAGGGSYGYTF. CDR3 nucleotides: TGTGCCAGCAGCTTGGCCGGGGGAGGGAGCTATGGCTACACCTTC.

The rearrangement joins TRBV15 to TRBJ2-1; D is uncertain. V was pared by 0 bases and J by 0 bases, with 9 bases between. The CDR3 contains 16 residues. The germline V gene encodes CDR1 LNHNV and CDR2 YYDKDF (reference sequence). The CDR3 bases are TGTGCCACCAGCAGAGATCTAACGAGCTCCTACAATGAGCAGTTCTTC. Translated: CATSRDLTSSYNEQFF.